One and the same sample provided the 7 T cell receptor beta chains below, sequenced in a study of chronic HIV infection and antiretroviral therapy. TCRdb processed the 5' RACE reads anew with MiXCR; each CDR3 protein has one entry. Among just over 30,000 distinct CDR3 sequences, 7% to 10% were seen once, and the ten largest hold 2.5%. The material sequenced was peripheral blood. The receptors originated from an adult who had HIV and had not received antiretroviral therapy, or was an uninfected healthy control (not recorded which).

This clonotype was detected ten times or more. The rearrangement links TRBV6-5 to TRBJ2-5, with 7 bases identical to TRBD1. CDR1 is MNHEY, CDR2 SVGAGI, per germline. The CDR3 sequence is 15 residues long. V lost 0 bases and J lost 4; bases outside the gene matches: 5. The CDR3 is CASSYSGQIGETQYF. The CDR3 nucleotides are TGTGCCAGCAGTTACTCGGGACAGATTGGAGAGACCCAGTACTTC.

There are many counts of this clonotype. The rearrangement joins TRBV29-1 to TRBJ2-1, with a weak D call TRBD2 (5 bases). V gave up 4 bases and J gave up 7 bases, with 17 bases separating them. The CDR3 has 14 residues. Germline CDR1 SQVTM, CDR2 ANQGSEA. DNA of the CDR3: TGCAGCGTTGTACGCCCTTTAACGGGGAATGAGCAGTTCTTC. Translation: CSVVRPLTGNEQFF.

Many counts were recorded for this clonotype. This rearrangement joins TRBV3-1 to TRBJ2-1; 7 bases align to TRBD2. CDR3 size: 17 residues. Germline values: CDR1 LGHDT, CDR2 YNNKEL (reference sequence). Losses at the gene ends were 0 bases for V and 5 bases for J; bases not matched to a gene: 10. DNA for the CDR3: TGTGCCAGCAGCCAAGAGTATAGCGGGCCTAACCACAATGAGCAGTTCTTC. Encoded protein: CASSQEYSGPNHNEQFF.

The chain couples TRBV29-1 to TRBJ1-2, with D unclear. This CDR3 contains 13 residues. The ends were cut back, 4 bases at V and 7 bases at J, with 16 bases in the middle. Per germline, CDR1 SQVTM and CDR2 ANQGSEA. CDR3 nucleotide sequence: TGCAGCGTTGTTATAACTTCAGAAGGTGGCTACACCTTC. Translated, it gives CSVVITSEGGYTF.

The chain couples TRBV7-2 to TRBJ1-1; D is uncertain. V lost 5 bases to trimming and J lost 10 bases, with 11 bases between them. From germline, CDR1 is SGHTA and CDR2 FQGNSA. CDR3 length equals 11 residues. This CDR3 is CASSQGGGAFF. The CDR3 region has the DNA TGTGCCAGCAGCCAAGGAGGAGGAGCTTTCTTT.

This clonotype showed up just a few times. This chain links TRBV7-9 with TRBJ2-5, with 12 bases lining up with TRBD2. CDR3 length: 17 amino acids. Losses at the gene ends were 5 bases for V and 5 bases for J; bases not matched to a gene: 12. Germline V lookup: CDR1 SEHNR, CDR2 FQNEAQ (reference sequence). CDR3 DNA: TGTGCCAGCAGCCCGCAGACTAGCGGGGGCCCGGAGGAGACCCAGTACTTC. Encoded protein: CASSPQTSGGPEETQYF.

This clonotype was seen many times. This rearrangement joins TRBV27 to TRBJ2-1; 11 bases align to TRBD2. The CDR3 runs 19 residues. V shed 6 bases and J 0 bases; nucleotides not matched to a gene: 13. CDR1 MNHEY and CDR2 SMNVEV come from the germline V gene (reference sequence). The CDR3 protein is CASRNPGLAARGSYNEQFF. The CDR3 DNA reads as TGTGCCAGCAGGAATCCGGGACTAGCGGCTAGGGGCTCCTACAATGAGCAGTTCTTC.